This record covers a single T cell receptor (beta chain). The data belong to a study of blood T cell repertoires in COVID-19. The method was immunoSEQ multiplex PCR; TCRdb's version includes in-frame clones alone and lacks a portion of them. The sample includes fewer than 350,000 clones, 80% to 90% of them seen just once. Germline CDR1 SGHTA, CDR2 FQGNSA. The CDR3 length is 16 residues. V lost 4 bases, J lost 0 bases, and 6 bases stayed unmatched. Seattle patient enrollment occurred during active infection, with longitudinal follow-up thereafter. The material sequenced was peripheral blood. This clonotype was sampled from a woman aged 25 to 39 with COVID-19, enrolled during active disease. The V call is TRBV7-2, the J call TRBJ2-1; 7 bases are shared with TRBD2. The chain's CDR3 is CASSWGGRGSYNEQFF. CDR3 bases: TGTGCCAGCAGCTGGGGGGGAAGGGGCTCCTACAATGAGCAGTTCTTC.